The rows below give T cell receptor beta chains drawn from one sample of a study of blood T cell repertoires in COVID-19. The protocol was immunoSEQ multiplex PCR, while the TCRdb copy is restricted to in-frame clones and leaves out a portion. The sample contains 70,000 or so clones, 87% of which appear only once. Input material: peripheral blood. These receptor sequences come from a woman aged 45-59 years with acute or convalescent COVID-19. Each CDR3 is given with its conserved first and last residue. Each record gives: V gene, D gene, clone size, J gene, CDR3 protein, CDR3 DNA. The D gene is left open where the match is weak. Expanded clones get a size class; other rows say once, few or many, or leave the size out.

TRBV15	-	-	TRBJ1-1	CATSRTQKNTEAFF	TGTGCCACCAGCAGGACACAGAAGAACACTGAAGCTTTCTTT
TRBV6-1	-	-	TRBJ1-2	CASSEARANYGYTF	TGTGCCAGCAGTGAAGCGCGGGCTAACTATGGCTACACCTTC
TRBV5-1	-	-	TRBJ2-2	CASRTEPTNTGELFF	TGCGCCAGCAGAACCGAGCCTACGAACACCGGGGAGCTGTTTTTT
TRBV2	-	-	TRBJ1-2	CASSEGGGYLGYTF	TGTGCCAGCAGTGAAGGGGGGGGCTACCTTGGCTACACCTTC
TRBV19	-	-	TRBJ2-1	CASSRPQTAGFNEQFF	TGTGCCAGTAGTAGACCTCAAACCGCGGGATTCAATGAGCAGTTCTTC
TRBV24-1	TRBD1	-	TRBJ1-5	CATSVAGGQPQHF	TGTGCCACCAGTGTCGCAGGGGGTCAGCCCCAGCATTTT
TRBV29-1	TRBD1	-	TRBJ1-1	CSVGQGRTEAFF	TGCAGCGTCGGACAGGGTCGGACTGAAGCTTTCTTT
TRBV7-9	-	-	TRBJ2-7	CASSSEGGTTYEQYF	TGTGCCAGCAGCTCTGAGGGCGGGACCACCTACGAGCAGTACTTC
TRBV9	-	-	TRBJ1-3	CASSTPQGNTIYF	TGTGCCAGCAGCACACCACAGGGAAACACCATATATTTT
TRBV5-1	-	few	TRBJ1-1	CASSTTQTNTEAFF	TGCGCCAGCAGCACAACACAGACAAACACTGAAGCTTTCTTT
TRBV5-1	TRBD1	-	TRBJ1-1	CASSSHRGNTEAFF	TGCGCCAGCAGCTCGCACAGGGGGAACACTGAAGCTTTCTTT
TRBV5-4	TRBD2	-	TRBJ2-5	CASSPGSGGIQETQYF	TGTGCCAGCAGCCCGGGTAGCGGGGGCATACAAGAGACCCAGTACTTC
TRBV3-1/TRBV3-2	-	-	TRBJ2-2	CASSQEQGFPDTGELFF	TGTGCCAGCAGCCAAGAACAGGGTTTCCCAGACACCGGGGAGCTGTTTTTT
TRBV18	TRBD1	-	TRBJ1-2	CASSPGTGGLNYGYTF	TGTGCCAGCTCACCAGGGACAGGGGGACTGAACTATGGCTACACCTTC
TRBV28	-	few	TRBJ1-6	CASRDRYNSPLHF	TGTGCCAGCAGAGACAGATATAATTCACCCCTCCACTTT
TRBV6-2/TRBV6-3	TRBD1	-	TRBJ1-6	CASSWDRASSPLHF	TGTGCCAGCAGTTGGGACAGGGCTTCGTCACCCCTCCACTTT
TRBV27	-	-	TRBJ2-5	CASSPRWGGETQYF	TGTGCCAGCAGTCCTCGTTGGGGCGGCGAGACCCAGTACTTC
TRBV12-3/TRBV12-4	-	-	TRBJ2-7	CASSSTGRYEQYF	TGTGCCAGCAGTTCGACAGGACGGTACGAGCAGTACTTC
TRBV7-6	-	few	TRBJ1-4	CASSLSPGVTNEKLFF	TGTGCCAGCAGCTTAAGCCCAGGGGTTACTAATGAAAAACTGTTTTTT
TRBV10-2	TRBD2	-	TRBJ2-5	CASSEMGGVGTQYF	TGCGCCAGCAGTGAGATGGGGGGGGTAGGGACCCAGTACTTC
TRBV5-4	-	-	TRBJ1-2	CASSFERNYGYTF	TGTGCCAGCAGCTTTGAACGGAACTATGGCTACACCTTC
TRBV6-5	TRBD1	-	TRBJ1-5	CASSSGQGRNQPQHF	TGTGCCAGCAGTTCCGGACAGGGTCGCAATCAGCCCCAGCATTTT
TRBV5-4	-	-	TRBJ1-1	CASRGAVNTEAFF	TGTGCCAGCAGGGGGGCGGTGAACACTGAAGCTTTCTTT
TRBV6-5	TRBD2	-	TRBJ2-3	CASKTSGASTDTQYF	TGTGCCAGCAAAACTAGCGGGGCCAGCACAGATACGCAGTATTTT
TRBV7-9	-	few	TRBJ2-7	CASSLAGVGDEQYF	TGTGCCAGCAGCCTAGCAGGCGTCGGAGATGAGCAGTACTTC
TRBV29-1	TRBD1	-	TRBJ1-4	CSAGRTGGNEKLFF	TGCAGCGCTGGACGGACAGGGGGGAATGAAAAACTGTTTTTT
TRBV27	TRBD1	-	TRBJ2-6	CASSLGRDRVSGANVLTF	TGTGCCAGCAGTTTAGGGCGGGACAGGGTATCCGGGGCCAACGTCCTGACTTTC
TRBV7-9	-	-	TRBJ2-7	CASSSYSSYEQYF	TGTGCCAGCAGCTCCTACAGCTCCTACGAGCAGTACTTC